One sample yielded the 25 T cell receptor beta chains listed below, sequenced in a study of T-cell memory formation after mild COVID-19. TCRdb analysed the 5' RACE reads with MiXCR anew, one entry per CDR3 protein. The sample comprises roughly 450,000 distinct CDR3 sequences, 18% of which are singletons, and 20% to 25% rests with the top ten. Sample: PBMCs or a T cell subset sorted from them (not recorded which). Every receptor here comes from a man between 18 and 29 years old who had mild COVID-19 (a few samples of this study predate the infection). Cell type and time point are not known.

This clonotype was detected only a few times. The chain uses TRBV28 and TRBJ1-6, with D possibly matching TRBD1 (6 bases). Trimming took off 0 bases at V and 5 bases at J, with 14 bases between the two ends. The CDR3 totals 17 residues. The germline CDR1 and CDR2 sequences are MDHEN and SYDVKM. CDR3 bases: TGTGCCAGCAGTTTATGGGGAGGAGGGGGTAATAATTCACCCCTCCACTTT. It translates to CASSLWGGGGNNSPLHF.

The V and J genes are TRBV11-1 and TRBJ2-7; weak D call: TRBD1 (5 bases). V was pared by 3 bases and J by 3 bases, with 9 bases between. The CDR3 totals 13 residues. Per germline, CDR1 SGHAT and CDR2 FQDESV (reference sequence). CDR3: CASSFNRNYEQYF. CDR3 in DNA: TGTGCCAGCAGCTTTAACAGGAACTACGAGCAGTACTTC. Drawing the rest from reference TRBV11-1 and TRBJ2-7, the complete variable domain is EAEVAQSPRYKITEKSQAVAFWCDPISGHATLYWYRQILGQGPELLVQFQDESVVDDSQLPKDRFSAERLKGVDSTLKIQPAELGDSAMYLCASSFNRNYEQYFGPGTRLTVT.

This sequence joins TRBV4-3 and TRBJ1-6; D gene unclear. The CDR3 totals 13 residues. Per germline, CDR1 LGHNA and CDR2 YSLEER. Between the trimmed V and J ends, which lost 5 bases and 7 bases, there was a span of 9 bases. CDR3 coding DNA: TGCGCCAGCAGCGGATCGGTGAATTCACCCCTCCACTTT. Residues: CASSGSVNSPLHF.

This clonotype was picked up many times. The gene calls are TRBV7-9 and TRBJ2-3; no clear D. The CDR3 extends over 14 amino acids. Germline lookup yields CDR1 SEHNR and CDR2 FQNEAQ (reference sequence). Trimming left V 1 base short and J 0 bases short, with 5 bases between. CDR3 in DNA: TGTGCCAGCAGCTTAGTAGCAAGCACAGATACGCAGTATTTT. Translating it yields CASSLVASTDTQYF. Full variable domain (remainder filled in from reference TRBV7-9 and TRBJ2-3): DTGVSQNPRHKITKRGQNVTFRCDPISEHNRLYWYRQTLGQGPEFLTYFQNEAQLEKSRLLSDRFSAERPKGSFSTLEIQRTEQGDSAMYLCASSLVASTDTQYFGPGTRLTVL.

Turning to this clonotype: The germline gene is not matched at one end of the junction; a read error may be the cause. The CDR3 DNA reads as TGTGCCAGCAGCTTCGACGGGGCAGATACGCATTATTTT. Its translation is CASSFDGADTHYF. The chain joins TRBV11-2 to TRBJ2-3, with D perhaps given as TRBD1 or TRBD2 (5 bases each). Germline assignment: CDR1 SGHAT and CDR2 FQNNGV. The CDR3 has 13 amino acids.

This clonotype was recorded a few times. The chain joins TRBV27 to TRBJ2-7; 7 bases line up with TRBD1. Germline-derived CDR1 and CDR2 are MNHEY and SMNVEV (reference sequence). The CDR3 totals 13 residues. Trimming removed 5 bases from V and 4 bases from J; junction bases left unmatched: 5. The CDR3 DNA reads as TGTGCCAGCAGTACCCGACAGGGATACGAGCAGTACGTC. Translation: CASSTRQGYEQYV.

The sample holds a few counts of this clonotype. The chain couples TRBV4-1 to TRBJ1-2; weak D call: TRBD1 (5 bases). CDR1 is MGHRA and CDR2 is YSYEKL in the germline V gene. The V end was cut by 3 bases, the J end by 2 bases, with 19 bases between. This CDR3 comprises 17 residues. In DNA, the CDR3 is TGCGCCAGCAGCCAGAGAAGTACCGGGGCTGAGAACTATGGCTACACCTTC. The encoded protein is CASSQRSTGAENYGYTF.

The chain uses TRBV10-3 and TRBJ2-3; unclear D gene. The length of the CDR3 is 16 residues. CDR1 and CDR2 (germline): ENHRY, SYGVKD. Trimming removed 0 bases at V and 5 bases at J, with 15 bases between. CDR3 loop: CAISESLGPREDTQYF. The CDR3 DNA reads TGTGCCATCAGTGAGTCGCTTGGGCCCCGAGAAGATACGCAGTATTTT.

CDR3 protein: CASSGTGTGIYEQYF. The CDR3 coding sequence is TGTGCCAGCAGTGGAACCGGGACAGGGATCTACGAGCAGTACTTC. The V call is TRBV6-1, the J call TRBJ2-7; 9 nucleotides line up with TRBD1. The length of the CDR3 is 15 residues. The J segment lost 3 bases and the V segment lost 4 bases, leaving 7 bases of the junction unmatched. Per the germline V gene, CDR1 is MNHNS and CDR2 is SASEGT.

The chain links TRBV24-1 to TRBJ2-2; tentatively, D is TRBD1 (6 bases). CDR1 and CDR2 from the germline V gene are KGHDR and SFDVKD. V was trimmed by 9 bases and J by 0 bases, leaving 13 bases between them. The CDR3 loop spans 15 amino acids. This CDR3 reads CATGQPGANTGELFF. CDR3 bases: TGTGCCACCGGACAGCCGGGCGCGAACACCGGGGAGCTGTTTTTT.

This clonotype was seen only a few times. In nucleotides, the CDR3 is TGTGCCAGCAGCTCCGGGACTAGCGGGGCTTCACAAGAGACCCAGTACTTC. Residues: CASSSGTSGASQETQYF. The genes are TRBV11-2 and TRBJ2-5, with TRBD2 identical over 13 bases. Germline V gene lookup returns CDR1 SGHAT and CDR2 FQNNGV. V dropped 4 bases and J dropped 2; count of bases not matched to a gene: 7. CDR3 length: 17 residues.

This clonotype was counted many times. The chain joins TRBV3-1 to TRBJ1-6, with 12 bases aligning to TRBD1. Trimming at V came to 3 bases and at J to 10 bases, leaving 1 base not matched to a gene. CDR1 and CDR2 (germline): LGHDT, YNNKEL (reference sequence). The CDR3 runs 14 residues. The CDR3 DNA sequence: TGTGCCAGCAGCCAGGGGACAGGGGGCTCACCCCTCCACTTT. Amino acid sequence: CASSQGTGGSPLHF.

This clonotype was found a few times. V usage is TRBV6-6 and J usage is TRBJ2-7; 10 bases are shared with TRBD1. J was trimmed by 0 bases and V by 4 bases; bases with no gene match: 15. CDR3 length: 19 residues. Germline CDR1 is MNHNY and CDR2 is SVGAGI (reference sequence). The CDR3 is CASSSKGTGVPLSSYEQYF. DNA for the CDR3: TGTGCCAGCAGTTCAAAGGGGACAGGGGTCCCCCTCAGCTCCTACGAGCAGTACTTC.

This clonotype has more than one count but fewer than ten. The chain joins TRBV28 to TRBJ1-2, with a possible D match to TRBD1 (5 bases). The CDR3 is 13 amino acids. Germline V gene data show CDR1 as MDHEN and CDR2 as SYDVKM. V was cut by 6 bases and J by 2 bases, with 10 bases left in between. This CDR3 reads CASRQVGNYGYTF. CDR3 coding DNA: TGTGCCAGCAGACAGGTGGGAAACTATGGCTACACCTTC.

This clonotype has just a few counts. This chain uses TRBV20-1 with TRBJ2-7; the D is unclear. Per germline, CDR1 DFQATT and CDR2 SNEGSKA (reference sequence). Trimming took 5 bases from V and 3 from J, leaving 11 bases between them. The CDR3 is made up of 12 amino acids. CDR3 region: CSAGERVYEQYV. In DNA form, the CDR3 reads TGCAGTGCTGGGGAAAGAGTCTACGAGCAGTACGTC.

Only a few counts were recorded for this clonotype. The V call is TRBV20-1, the J call TRBJ2-5; D ambiguous. The CDR3 loop spans 14 amino acids. Germline V gene sequence: CDR1 DFQATT, CDR2 SNEGSKA (reference sequence). V lost 3 bases and J lost 2, with 13 bases in between. The CDR3 nucleotides read TGCAGTGCTAGGCCGGGCCCAGTGCAAGAGACCCAGTACTTC. Its translation is CSARPGPVQETQYF.

V is TRBV7-9 and J is TRBJ1-2; D possibly corresponds to TRBD1 (6 bases). V lost 5 bases and J 13 bases, leaving 11 bases between the germline ends. The CDR3 is made up of 10 amino acids. Germline assignment: CDR1 SEHNR and CDR2 FQNEAQ (reference sequence). Here the CDR3 reads CASSRNRATF. CDR3 DNA: TGTGCCAGCAGCCGGAACAGGGCCACCTTC.

V and J are TRBV10-3 and TRBJ1-6, with D perhaps TRBD1 (5 bases). The CDR3 consists of 15 residues. Germline V CDR1 and CDR2: ENHRY, SYGVKD. Trimming took 4 bases from V and 0 from J, leaving 7 bases between them. The CDR3 here is CAISVGDSYNSPLHF. The CDR3 coding sequence is TGTGCCATCAGTGTAGGGGACTCCTATAATTCACCCCTCCACTTT.

Only a few counts were recorded for this clonotype. This chain links TRBV12-3 or TRBV12-4 with TRBJ2-1, with D unresolved. V was pared by 3 bases and J by 6 bases, with 9 bases between. This CDR3 comprises 13 residues. The DNA of the CDR3 is TGTGCCAGCAGTTTGAGGCAGTCCAATGAGCAGTTCTTC. Protein sequence: CASSLRQSNEQFF.

This clonotype showed up just a few times. The chain employs TRBV7-9 and TRBJ2-7; D is uncertain. The germline V gene encodes CDR1 SEHNR and CDR2 FQNEAQ (reference sequence). Between the trimmed V and J ends, which lost 0 bases and 0 bases, there was a span of 12 bases. The CDR3 loop spans 16 amino acids. The CDR3 is CASSLAMEISSYEQYF. In DNA form, the CDR3 reads TGTGCCAGCAGCTTAGCGATGGAGATTAGCTCCTACGAGCAGTACTTC.

This clonotype was found a few times. This chain joins TRBV3-1 and TRBJ1-1, with no clear D. The CDR3 is 12 amino acids. The germline V gene encodes CDR1 LGHDT and CDR2 YNNKEL (reference sequence). Trimming removed 3 bases at V and 4 bases at J, with 6 bases between. The CDR3 protein is CASSQSFTEAFF. DNA for the CDR3: TGTGCCAGCAGCCAGTCATTCACTGAAGCTTTCTTT.

This clonotype was observed at least ten times. This chain connects TRBV29-1 to TRBJ1-4, with D maybe TRBD1 (5 bases). This CDR3 contains 13 residues. Germline values: CDR1 SQVTM, CDR2 ANQGSEA. The V end lost 7 bases, the J end lost 7 bases, and 16 bases lay between the germline ends. The CDR3 sequence is CSASRGAGEKLFF. The CDR3 nucleotides read TGCAGCGCATCACGCGGGGCAGGTGAAAAACTGTTTTTT.

This clonotype was seen more than once but under ten times. The chain recombines TRBV4-1 with TRBJ1-4; 9 bases map to TRBD1. Germline trimming cut 4 bases from V and 3 bases from J; bases unmatched to any gene: 9. Germline V gives CDR1 MGHRA, CDR2 YSYEKL. The CDR3 is made up of 17 amino acids. In DNA form, the CDR3 reads TGCGCCAGCAGCCTGCGGACAGGGGAAGGCCCTAATGAAAAACTGTTTTTT. Its protein product is CASSLRTGEGPNEKLFF.

The chain combines TRBV6-2 or TRBV6-3 with TRBJ1-5; 8 bases map to TRBD1. With 2 bases clipped from V and 1 base from J, the junction kept 7 bases outside the gene matches. This CDR3 has 17 residues. Germline CDR1 and CDR2: MNHEY and SVGEGT. In DNA form, the CDR3 reads TGTGCCAGCAGTTACCCTCGGACAGGGATGAGCAATCAGCCCCAGCATTTT. Amino acid sequence: CASSYPRTGMSNQPQHF.

This clonotype came up a few times. This chain connects TRBV4-3 to TRBJ2-7; TRBD1 is a possible D gene (6 bases). The V end lost 0 bases, the J end lost 9 bases, and 15 bases lay between the germline ends. The CDR3 is made up of 14 amino acids. Germline values: CDR1 LGHNA, CDR2 YSLEER. In DNA form, the CDR3 reads TGCGCCAGCAGCCAAGAATGGCGGACAGCCTGGCAGTACTTC. This gives the protein CASSQEWRTAWQYF.